The TCR beta chain described here comes from a study of cytomegalovirus exposure and HLA in healthy donors. Study-level results: Researchers catalogued approximately 160 TCR beta chains as cytomegalovirus-associated. Later analysis demonstrated an association between a missense DCLRE1C variant and TCR beta V- and J-gene trimming. Previously analyzed data showed that most TCR beta V segments were productive at a frequency of about 87% or about 30%.

Amplification used 60 Vbeta primers and 13 Jbeta primers. This table comes from immunoSEQ multiplex PCR, and its TCRdb copy is limited to in-frame clones, with some not included. In the table there are around 110,000 clones, about 10% of which are singletons. Per the germline V gene, CDR1 is SEHNR and CDR2 is FQNEAQ (reference sequence). This CDR3 has 15 amino acids. After removal of 4 bases from V and 7 bases from J, the junction contained 11 bases not matched to a gene. Worth noting for this clone: Antigen specificity is unknown.

The TCR was taken from a man aged 30 to 45 in good health and CMV-seronegative. The sample comprised PBMCs. This rearrangement joins TRBV7-9 to TRBJ2-7; 9 bases line up with TRBD1. CDR3 DNA: TGTGCCAGCAGCTCCGCCGGGACAGGGCTCGTGGAGCAGTACTTC. Protein sequence: CASSSAGTGLVEQYF.